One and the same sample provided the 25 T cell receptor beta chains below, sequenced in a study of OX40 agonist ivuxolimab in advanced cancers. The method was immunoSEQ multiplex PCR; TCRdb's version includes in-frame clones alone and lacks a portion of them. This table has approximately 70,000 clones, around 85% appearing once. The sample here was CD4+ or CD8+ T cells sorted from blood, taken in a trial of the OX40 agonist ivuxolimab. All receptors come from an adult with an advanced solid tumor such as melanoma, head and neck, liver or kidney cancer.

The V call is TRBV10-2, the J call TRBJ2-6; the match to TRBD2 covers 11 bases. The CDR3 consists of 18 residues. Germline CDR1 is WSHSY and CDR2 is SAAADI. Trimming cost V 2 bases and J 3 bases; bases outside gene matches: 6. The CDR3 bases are TGCGCCAGCAGTGAGGTAGCGGGGGGGCCCTTTGGGGCCAACGTCCTGACTTTC. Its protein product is CASSEVAGGPFGANVLTF.

The CDR3 DNA reads TGTGCCAGCACGACAACCGTAGCCAAAAACATTCAGTACTTC. The encoded protein is CASTTTVAKNIQYF. V and J are TRBV18 and TRBJ2-4; D unresolved. V was trimmed by 8 bases and J by 0 bases, leaving 11 bases between them. Germline V gives CDR1 KGHSH, CDR2 LQKENI. The CDR3 is 14 residues long.

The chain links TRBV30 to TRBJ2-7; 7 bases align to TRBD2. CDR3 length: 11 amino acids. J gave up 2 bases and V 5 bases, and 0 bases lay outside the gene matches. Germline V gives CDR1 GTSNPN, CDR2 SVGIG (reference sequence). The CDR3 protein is CAWGGAYEQYF. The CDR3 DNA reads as TGTGCCTGGGGGGGGGCCTACGAGCAGTACTTC. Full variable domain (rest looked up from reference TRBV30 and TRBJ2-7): SQTIHQWPATLVQPVGSPLSLECTVEGTSNPNLYWYRQAAGRGLQLLFYSVGIGQISSEVPQNLSASRPQDRQFILSSKKLLLSDSGFYLCAWGGAYEQYFGPGTRLTVT.

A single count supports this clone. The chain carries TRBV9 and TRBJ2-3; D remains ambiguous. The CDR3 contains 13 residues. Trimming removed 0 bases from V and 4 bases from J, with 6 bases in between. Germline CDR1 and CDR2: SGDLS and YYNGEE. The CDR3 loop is CASSVALADTQYF. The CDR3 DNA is TGTGCCAGCAGCGTAGCTTTAGCAGATACGCAGTATTTT. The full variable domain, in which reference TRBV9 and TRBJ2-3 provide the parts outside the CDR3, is DSGVTQTPKHLITATGQRVTLRCSPRSGDLSVYWYQQSLDQGLQFLIQYYNGEERAKGNILERFSAQQFPDLHSELNLSSLELGDSALYFCASSVALADTQYFGPGTRLTVL.

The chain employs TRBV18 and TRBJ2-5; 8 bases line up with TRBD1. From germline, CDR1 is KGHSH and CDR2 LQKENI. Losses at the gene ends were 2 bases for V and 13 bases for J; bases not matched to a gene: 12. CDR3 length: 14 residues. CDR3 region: CASSPEGQVLRVYF. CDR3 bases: TGTGCCAGCTCACCAGAGGGACAGGTACTACGGGTGTACTTC. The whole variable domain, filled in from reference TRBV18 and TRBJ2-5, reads NAGVMQNPRHLVRRRGQEARLRCSPMKGHSHVYWYRQLPEEGLKFMVYLQKENIIDESGMPKERFSAEFPKEGPSILRIQQVVRGDSAAYFCASSPEGQVLRVYFGPGTRLLVL.

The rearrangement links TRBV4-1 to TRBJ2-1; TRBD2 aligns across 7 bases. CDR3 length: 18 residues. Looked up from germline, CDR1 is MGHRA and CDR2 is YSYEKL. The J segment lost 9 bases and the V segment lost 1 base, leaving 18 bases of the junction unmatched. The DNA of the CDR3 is TGCGCCAGCAGCCAAGGTCAAGTTGGCGGGAGCGACTGGAGTGAGCAGTTCTTC. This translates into CASSQGQVGGSDWSEQFF.

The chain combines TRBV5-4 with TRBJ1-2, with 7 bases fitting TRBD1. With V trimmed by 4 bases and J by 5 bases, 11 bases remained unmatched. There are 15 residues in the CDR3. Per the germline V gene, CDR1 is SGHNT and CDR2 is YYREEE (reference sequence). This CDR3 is CASSPGTVLVYGYTF. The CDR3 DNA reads TGTGCCAGCAGCCCCGGGACAGTGCTCGTTTATGGCTACACCTTC.

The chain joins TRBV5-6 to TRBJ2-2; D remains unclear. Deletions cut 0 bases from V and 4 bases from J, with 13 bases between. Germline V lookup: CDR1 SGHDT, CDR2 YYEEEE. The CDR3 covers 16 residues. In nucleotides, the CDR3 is TGTGCCAGCAGCTTGGGGGTTACCTCGGTCACCGGGGAGCTGTTTTTT. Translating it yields CASSLGVTSVTGELFF.

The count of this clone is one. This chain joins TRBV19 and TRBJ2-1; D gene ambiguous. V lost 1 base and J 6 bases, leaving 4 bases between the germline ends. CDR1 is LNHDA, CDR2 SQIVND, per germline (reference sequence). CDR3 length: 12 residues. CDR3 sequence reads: CASSIVRNEQFF. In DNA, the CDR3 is TGTGCCAGTAGTATAGTTCGCAATGAGCAGTTCTTC.

Here the CDR3 DNA reads TGTGCCACCAGCAGAGATCGTGCAGGGACGGCATTGGGCTACGAGCAGTACTTC. Translation gives CATSRDRAGTALGYEQYF. J is TRBJ2-7 and V is TRBV15; D is possibly TRBD1 or TRBD2 (5 bases each). This CDR3 has 18 residues. Trimming removed 0 bases at V and 3 bases at J, with 21 bases between. Germline assignment: CDR1 LNHNV and CDR2 YYDKDF (reference sequence).

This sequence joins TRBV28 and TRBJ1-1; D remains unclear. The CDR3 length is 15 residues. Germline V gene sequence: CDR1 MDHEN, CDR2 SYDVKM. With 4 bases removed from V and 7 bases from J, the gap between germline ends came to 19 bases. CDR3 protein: CASSSHPDGRNEAFF. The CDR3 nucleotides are TGTGCCAGCAGTTCCCACCCCGACGGGAGGAATGAAGCTTTCTTT.

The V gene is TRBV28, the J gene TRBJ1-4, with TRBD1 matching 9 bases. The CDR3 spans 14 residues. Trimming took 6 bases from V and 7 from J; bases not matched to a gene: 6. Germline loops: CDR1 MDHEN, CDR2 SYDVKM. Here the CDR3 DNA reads TGTGCCAGCAGCCGACAGGGGGGGAGTGAAAAACTGTTTTTT. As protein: CASSRQGGSEKLFF.

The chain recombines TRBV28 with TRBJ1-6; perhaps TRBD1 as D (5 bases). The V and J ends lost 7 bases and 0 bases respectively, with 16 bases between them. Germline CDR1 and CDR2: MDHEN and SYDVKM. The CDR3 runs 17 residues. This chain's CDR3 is CASNSGESSSYNSPLHF. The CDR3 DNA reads TGTGCCAGCAACTCGGGGGAGTCCAGCTCCTATAATTCACCCCTCCACTTT.

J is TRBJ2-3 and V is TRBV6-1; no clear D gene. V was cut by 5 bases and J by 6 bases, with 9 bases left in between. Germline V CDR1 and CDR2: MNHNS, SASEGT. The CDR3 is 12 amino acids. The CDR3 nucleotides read TGTGCCAGCAGTCAGCCAGTGGATACGCAGTATTTT. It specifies CASSQPVDTQYF.

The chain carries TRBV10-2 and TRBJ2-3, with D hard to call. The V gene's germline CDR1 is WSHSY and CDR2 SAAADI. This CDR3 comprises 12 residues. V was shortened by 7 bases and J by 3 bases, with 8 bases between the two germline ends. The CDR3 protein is CASNQETDTQYF. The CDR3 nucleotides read TGCGCCAGCAACCAGGAAACAGATACGCAGTATTTT.

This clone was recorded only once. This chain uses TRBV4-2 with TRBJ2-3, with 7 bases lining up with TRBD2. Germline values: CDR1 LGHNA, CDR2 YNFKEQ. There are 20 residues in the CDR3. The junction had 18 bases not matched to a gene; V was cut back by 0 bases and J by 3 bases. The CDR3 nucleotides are TGTGCCAGCAGCCAAGATAGGGTCAAACTAGGGGAGGGGAGGACAGATACGCAGTATTTT. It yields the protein CASSQDRVKLGEGRTDTQYF.

The CDR3 spells CASSLISGGEETQYF. The CDR3 coding sequence is TGTGCCAGCAGCTTAATATCAGGAGGAGAAGAGACCCAGTACTTC. The chain couples TRBV7-9 to TRBJ2-5, with D possibly matching TRBD2 (5 bases). V was trimmed by 2 bases and J by 3 bases, leaving 13 bases between them. Germline CDR1 is SEHNR and CDR2 is FQNEAQ (reference sequence). CDR3 size: 15 residues.

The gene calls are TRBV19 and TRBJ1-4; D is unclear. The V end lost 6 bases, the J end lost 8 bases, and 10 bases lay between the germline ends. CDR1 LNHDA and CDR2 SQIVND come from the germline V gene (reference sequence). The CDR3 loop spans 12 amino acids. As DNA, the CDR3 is TGTGCCAGTAGCACGGGAGGGGAAAAACTGTTTTTT. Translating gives CASSTGGEKLFF.

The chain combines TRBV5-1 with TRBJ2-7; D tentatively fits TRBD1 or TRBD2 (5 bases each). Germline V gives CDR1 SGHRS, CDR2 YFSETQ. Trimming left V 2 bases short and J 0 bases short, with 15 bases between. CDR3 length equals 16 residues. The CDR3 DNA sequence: TGCGCCAGCAGCTTTACCGGGACGGTAAGCTCCTACGAGCAGTACTTC. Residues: CASSFTGTVSSYEQYF.

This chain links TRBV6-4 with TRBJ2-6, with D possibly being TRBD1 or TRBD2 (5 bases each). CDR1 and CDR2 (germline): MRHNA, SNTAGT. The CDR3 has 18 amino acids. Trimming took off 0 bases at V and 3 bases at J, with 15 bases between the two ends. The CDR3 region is CASSDSGRLGYGANVLTF. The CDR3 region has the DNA TGTGCCAGCAGTGACTCGGGACGGCTCGGATATGGGGCCAACGTCCTGACTTTC.

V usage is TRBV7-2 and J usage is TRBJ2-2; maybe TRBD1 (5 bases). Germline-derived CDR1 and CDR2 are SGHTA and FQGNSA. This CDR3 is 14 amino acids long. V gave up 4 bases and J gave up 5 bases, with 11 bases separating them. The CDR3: CASSSLRDTGELFF. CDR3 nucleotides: TGTGCCAGCAGCTCCCTCAGGGATACCGGGGAGCTGTTTTTT.

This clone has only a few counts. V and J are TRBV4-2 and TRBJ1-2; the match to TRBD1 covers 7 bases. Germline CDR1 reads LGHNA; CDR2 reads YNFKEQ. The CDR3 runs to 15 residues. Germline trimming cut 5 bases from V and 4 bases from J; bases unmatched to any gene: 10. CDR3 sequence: CASSDQRDSSYGYTF. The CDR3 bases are TGTGCCAGCAGCGACCAACGGGACAGCTCCTATGGCTACACCTTC.

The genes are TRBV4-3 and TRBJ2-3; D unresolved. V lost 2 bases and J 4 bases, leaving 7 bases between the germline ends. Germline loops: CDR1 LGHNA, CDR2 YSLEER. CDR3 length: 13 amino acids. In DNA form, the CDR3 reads TGCGCCAGCAGCCAATCGCCTCCAGATACGCAGTATTTT. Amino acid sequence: CASSQSPPDTQYF.

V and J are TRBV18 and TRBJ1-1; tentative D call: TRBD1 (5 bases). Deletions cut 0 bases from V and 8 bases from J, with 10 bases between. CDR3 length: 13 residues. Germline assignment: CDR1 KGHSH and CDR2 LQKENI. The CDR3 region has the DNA TGTGCCAGCTCACCACCGGGGGGAAGCGAAGCTTTCTTT. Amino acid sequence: CASSPPGGSEAFF.

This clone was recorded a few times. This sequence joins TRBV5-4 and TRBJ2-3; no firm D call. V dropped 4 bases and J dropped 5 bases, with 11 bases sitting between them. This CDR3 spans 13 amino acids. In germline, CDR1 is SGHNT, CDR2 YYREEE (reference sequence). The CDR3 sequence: CASSPNSGDTQYF. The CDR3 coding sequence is TGTGCCAGCAGCCCGAACTCGGGAGATACGCAGTATTTT.